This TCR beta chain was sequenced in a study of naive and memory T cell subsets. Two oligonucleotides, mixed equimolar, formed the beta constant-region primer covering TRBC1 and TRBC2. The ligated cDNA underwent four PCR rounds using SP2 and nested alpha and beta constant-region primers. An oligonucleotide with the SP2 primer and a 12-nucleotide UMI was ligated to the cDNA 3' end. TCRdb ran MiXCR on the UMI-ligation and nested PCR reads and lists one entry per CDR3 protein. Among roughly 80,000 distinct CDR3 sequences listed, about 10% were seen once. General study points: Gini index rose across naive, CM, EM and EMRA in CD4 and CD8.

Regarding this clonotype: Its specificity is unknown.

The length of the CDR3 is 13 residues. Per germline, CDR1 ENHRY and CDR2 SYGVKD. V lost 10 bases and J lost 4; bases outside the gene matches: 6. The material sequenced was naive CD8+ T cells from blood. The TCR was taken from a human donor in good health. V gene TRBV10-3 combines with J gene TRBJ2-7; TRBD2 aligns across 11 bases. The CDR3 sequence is CATLGLAVYEQYF. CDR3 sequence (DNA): TGTGCCACCTTGGGACTAGCGGTTTACGAGCAGTACTTC.